This T cell receptor beta chain stems from a study of beta chain features in type 1 diabetes. Findings and limits, study-wide: All four CD4+ subsets of Type 1 diabetes patients contained TCRB CDR3s that were moderately but significantly shorter.

The investigators reverse transcribed all of the isolated RNA, so they sequenced expressed TCRB transcripts. Data came from immunoSEQ multiplex PCR; TCRdb stores just in-frame clones and leaves some out. The data hold over 120,000 clones, with 13% observed a single time. For this clone: Antigen: not known.

Per the germline V gene, CDR1 is MNHEY and CDR2 is SMNVEV (reference sequence). V lost 5 bases, J lost 6 bases, and 9 bases stayed unmatched. The CDR3 covers 16 residues. Sorting produced populations that all topped 95% purity. The source material was central memory CD4+ T cells from blood. J is TRBJ1-6 and V is TRBV27; 8 nucleotides line up with TRBD1. The clonotype comes from a man aged 18 to 29 with type 1 diabetes. The DNA for the CDR3 is TGTGCCAGCAGTCCCATGACAGGGGCTTTTAATTCACCCCTCCACTTT. Protein sequence: CASSPMTGAFNSPLHF.